The rows below give T cell receptor beta chains drawn from one sample of a study of cytomegalovirus exposure and HLA in healthy donors. TCRdb's copy holds only in-frame clones and misses some; the assay was immunoSEQ multiplex PCR. The repertoire holds roughly 120,000 clones, with less than 80% as singletons. What was sequenced was PBMCs. All receptors come from a woman in her thirties or forties in good health and CMV-seropositive. CDR3s include the opening cysteine and the closing phenylalanine or tryptophan. Rows may omit the clone size; those that give it use once, few, many or a size class.

>TRBV21-1|-|18
CASSPGWGGRSPHNEQFF
>TRBV5-4|-|17
CASSPGLAHAPDNEQFF
>TRBV9|few|16
CASRFWTGMIQETQYF
>TRBV7-3|-|13
CASSPREGSEQYF
>TRBV5-1|few|17
CASSLGQGGASGNTIYF
>TRBV28|-|14
CASSLRGGVETQYF
>TRBV11-2|-|16
CASSPRGSAGTDTQYF
>TRBV28|-|18
CASSLPGLAGLYQETQYF
>TRBV5-1|few|14
CASSSGRRRETQYF
>TRBV28|-|14
CASSPAGEAGELFF
>TRBV10-3|-|13
CATQPGLAGEQYF
>TRBV7-9|-|16
CSSRMTGQGLERELFF
>TRBV7-2|-|16
CASSPSLGAIGYGYTF
>TRBV5-4|-|18
CASSPGQGELYSGNTIYF
>TRBV27|-|14
CASSSGTAYYEQYF
>TRBV2|-|13
CASSEPGVWEQYF
>TRBV27|-|12
CASSTENQPQHF
>TRBV19|-|13
CVSSIVGLAEQFF
>TRBV6-5|-|13
CASSYQGTGEAFF
>TRBV29-1|-|15
CSAQRTGSSTDTQYF
>TRBV7-9|-|13
CASSSNRVIEQYF
>TRBV25-1|-|15
CASSESTSLTGELFF
>TRBV29-1|-|13
CSVGSGYTDTQYF
>TRBV6-1|-|15
CASSETVYSNQPQHF
>TRBV19|-|14
CATTTGTVNQPQHF
>TRBV7-2|-|15
CASSAGQPSNQPQHF
>TRBV27|-|16
CASSLWGLASYNEQFF
>TRBV27|-|13
CASSPQWSGELFF
>TRBV4-1|-|17
CASSQGAAAGAGNTIYF
>TRBV7-6|-|19
CASSLVPRGFYDSNQPQHF
>TRBV2|few|14
CASIGRELGNEQFF
>TRBV9|-|18
CASSVVAMGAGESTEAFF
>TRBV28|-|14
CASSLVGLGNTIYF
>TRBV5-1|-|14
CASSFSRDSLQQYF
>TRBV19|-|17
CASTISVGTLSTDTQYF
>TRBV14|few|15
CASSQPLAGGVEQFF
>TRBV7-2|-|16
CASSLARQGWSDTQYF
>TRBV4-3|-|15
CASSQEGGRAAEQYF
>TRBV13|few|16
CASSLGLRATQGGYTF
>TRBV5-5|-|14
CASTPGSSGPEAFF
>TRBV20-1|few|11
CSATEGGRAYF
>TRBV6-1|-|16
CASSEASSGLYNEQFF
>TRBV15|once|13
CATSNGHHQPQHF
>TRBV5-4|-|13
CASSQTGPDTQYF